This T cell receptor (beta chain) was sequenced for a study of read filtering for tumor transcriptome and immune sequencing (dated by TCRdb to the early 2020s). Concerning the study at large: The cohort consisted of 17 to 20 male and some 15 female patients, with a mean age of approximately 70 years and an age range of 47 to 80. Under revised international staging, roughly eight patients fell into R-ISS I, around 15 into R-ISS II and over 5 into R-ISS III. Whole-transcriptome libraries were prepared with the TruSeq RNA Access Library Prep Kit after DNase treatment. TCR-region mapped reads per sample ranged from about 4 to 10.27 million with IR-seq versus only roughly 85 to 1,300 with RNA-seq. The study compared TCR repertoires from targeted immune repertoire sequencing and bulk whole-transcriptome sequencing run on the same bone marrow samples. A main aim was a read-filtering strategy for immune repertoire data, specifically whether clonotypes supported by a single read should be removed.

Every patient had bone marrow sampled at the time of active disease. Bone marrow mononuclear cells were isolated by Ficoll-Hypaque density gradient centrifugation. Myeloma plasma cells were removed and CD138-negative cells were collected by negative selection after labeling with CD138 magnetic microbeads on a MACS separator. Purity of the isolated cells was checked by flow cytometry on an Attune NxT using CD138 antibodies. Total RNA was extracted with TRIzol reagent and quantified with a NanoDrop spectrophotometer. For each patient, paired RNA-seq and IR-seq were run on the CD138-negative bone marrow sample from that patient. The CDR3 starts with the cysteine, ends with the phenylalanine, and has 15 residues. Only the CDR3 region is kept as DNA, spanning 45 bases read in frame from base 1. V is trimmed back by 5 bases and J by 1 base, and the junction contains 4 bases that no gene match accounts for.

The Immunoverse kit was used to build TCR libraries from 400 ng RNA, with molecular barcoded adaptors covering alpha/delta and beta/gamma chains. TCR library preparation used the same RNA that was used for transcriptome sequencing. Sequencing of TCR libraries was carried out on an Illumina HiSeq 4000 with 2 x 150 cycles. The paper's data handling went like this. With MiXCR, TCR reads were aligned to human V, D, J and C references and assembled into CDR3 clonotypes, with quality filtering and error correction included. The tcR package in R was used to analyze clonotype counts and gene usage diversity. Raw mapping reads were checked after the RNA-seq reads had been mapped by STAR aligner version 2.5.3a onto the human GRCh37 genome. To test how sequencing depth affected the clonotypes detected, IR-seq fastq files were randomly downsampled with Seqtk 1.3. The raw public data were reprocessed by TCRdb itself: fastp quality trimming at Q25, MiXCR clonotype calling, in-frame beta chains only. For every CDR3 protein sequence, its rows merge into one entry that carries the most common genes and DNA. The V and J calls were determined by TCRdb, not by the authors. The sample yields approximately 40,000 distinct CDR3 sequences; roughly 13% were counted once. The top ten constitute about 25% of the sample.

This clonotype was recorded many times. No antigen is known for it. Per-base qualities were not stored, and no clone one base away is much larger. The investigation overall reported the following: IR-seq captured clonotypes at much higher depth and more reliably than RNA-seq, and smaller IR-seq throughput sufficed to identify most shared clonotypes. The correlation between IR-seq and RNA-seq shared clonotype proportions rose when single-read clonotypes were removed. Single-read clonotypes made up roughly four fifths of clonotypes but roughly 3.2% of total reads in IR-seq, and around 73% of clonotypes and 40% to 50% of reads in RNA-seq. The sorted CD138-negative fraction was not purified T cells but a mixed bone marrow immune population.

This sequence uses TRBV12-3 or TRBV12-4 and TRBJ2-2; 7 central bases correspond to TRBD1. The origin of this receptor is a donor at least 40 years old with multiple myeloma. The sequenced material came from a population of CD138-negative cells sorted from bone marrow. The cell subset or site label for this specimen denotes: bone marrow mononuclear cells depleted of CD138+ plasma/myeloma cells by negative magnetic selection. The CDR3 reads CASSTRTGNTGELFF. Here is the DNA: TGTGCCAGCAGTACGCGGACAGGGAACACCGGGGAGCTGTTTTTT.